The text below deals with one T cell receptor beta chain. Its antigen is not identified. V shed 1 base and J shed 10 bases, with 10 bases lying between them. CDR1 is MGHRA and CDR2 is YSYEKL in the germline V gene. This CDR3 has 12 amino acids. The data originate from a study of high-grade serous ovarian cancer treatment subgroups. About the study: Samples averaged about 15,000 reads and about 7,500 unique TCR beta rearrangements.

Profiled with immunoSEQ multiplex PCR; TCRdb holds only in-frame clones, not every one. The sample has just under 4,000 clones, around three quarters seen once. Tumor samples were taken before definitive surgery or chemotherapy. General study results and limits: CDR1 and CDR2 were left unanalyzed; analyses focused on CDR3. Repertoire similarity ranged roughly 0.1 to 0.85 between tumors of one patient.

Sequencing was carried out using tumor tissue. This TCR came from a human donor with high-grade serous ovarian cancer. The chain carries TRBV4-1 and TRBJ1-1; TRBD1 might be the D (6 bases). CDR3 DNA sequence: TGCGCCAGCAGCCAAGTTTGGGGGCTAGCTTTCTTT. Translated: CASSQVWGLAFF.